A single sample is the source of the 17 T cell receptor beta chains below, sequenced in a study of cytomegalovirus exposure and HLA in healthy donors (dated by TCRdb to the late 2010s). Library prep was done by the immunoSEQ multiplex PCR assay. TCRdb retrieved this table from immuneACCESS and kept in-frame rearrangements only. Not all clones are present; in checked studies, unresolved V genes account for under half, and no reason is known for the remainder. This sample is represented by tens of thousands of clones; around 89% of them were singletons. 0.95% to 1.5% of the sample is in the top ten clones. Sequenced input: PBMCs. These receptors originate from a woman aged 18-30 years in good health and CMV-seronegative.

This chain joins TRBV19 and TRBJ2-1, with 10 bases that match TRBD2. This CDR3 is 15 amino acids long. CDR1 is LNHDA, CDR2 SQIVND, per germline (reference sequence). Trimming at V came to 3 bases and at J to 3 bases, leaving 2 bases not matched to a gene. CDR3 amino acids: CASSMGLAHYNEQFF. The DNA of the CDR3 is TGTGCCAGTAGTATGGGACTAGCGCACTACAATGAGCAGTTCTTC.

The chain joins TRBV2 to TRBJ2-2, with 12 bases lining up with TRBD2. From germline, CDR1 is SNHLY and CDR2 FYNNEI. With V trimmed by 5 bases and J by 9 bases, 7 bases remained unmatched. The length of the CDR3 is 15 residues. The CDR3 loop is CASSPTSGGSRELFF. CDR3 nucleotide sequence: TGTGCCAGCAGTCCGACTAGCGGGGGTTCCCGGGAGCTGTTTTTT.

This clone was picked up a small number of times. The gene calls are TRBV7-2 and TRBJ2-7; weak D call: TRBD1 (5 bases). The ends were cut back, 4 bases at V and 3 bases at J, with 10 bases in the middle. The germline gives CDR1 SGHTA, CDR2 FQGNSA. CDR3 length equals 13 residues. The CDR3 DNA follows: TGTGCCAGCAGCTCCGGACATCTCTACGAGCAGTACTTC. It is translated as CASSSGHLYEQYF.

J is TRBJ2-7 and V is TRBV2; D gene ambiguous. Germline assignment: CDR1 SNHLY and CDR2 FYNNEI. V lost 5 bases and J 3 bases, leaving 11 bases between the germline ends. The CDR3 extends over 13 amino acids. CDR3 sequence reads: CASSSRSFYEQYF. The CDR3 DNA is TGTGCCAGCAGTTCCCGCAGTTTCTACGAGCAGTACTTC.

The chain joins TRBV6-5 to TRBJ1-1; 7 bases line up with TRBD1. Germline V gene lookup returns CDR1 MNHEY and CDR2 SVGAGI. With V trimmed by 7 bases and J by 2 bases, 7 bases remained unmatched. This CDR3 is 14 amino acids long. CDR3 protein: CASNRQGLNTEAFF. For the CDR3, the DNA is TGTGCCAGCAATCGACAGGGCCTTAACACTGAAGCTTTCTTT.

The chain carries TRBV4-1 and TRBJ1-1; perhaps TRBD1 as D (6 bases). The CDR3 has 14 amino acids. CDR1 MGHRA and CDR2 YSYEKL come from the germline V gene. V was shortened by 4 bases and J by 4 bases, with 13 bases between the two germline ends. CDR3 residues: CASSRYQGSTEAFF. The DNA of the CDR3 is TGCGCCAGCAGCCGATATCAGGGGAGCACTGAAGCTTTCTTT.

The CDR3 bases are TGTGCCACCACCGAGGCAGGGGGCTTAAGCAATCAGCCCCAGCATTTT. Amino acid sequence: CATTEAGGLSNQPQHF. This rearrangement joins TRBV10-3 to TRBJ1-5; 8 positions agree with TRBD1. V was pared by 10 bases and J by 1 base, with 12 bases of the junction left unmatched. CDR1 and CDR2 (germline): ENHRY, SYGVKD. The CDR3 sequence is 16 residues long.

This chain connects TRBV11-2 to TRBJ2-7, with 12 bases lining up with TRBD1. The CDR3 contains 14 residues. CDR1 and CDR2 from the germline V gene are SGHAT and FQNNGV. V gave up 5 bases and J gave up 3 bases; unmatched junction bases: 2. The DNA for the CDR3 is TGTGCCAGCAGCGGGACAGGGGGCATCTACGAGCAGTACTTC. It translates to CASSGTGGIYEQYF.

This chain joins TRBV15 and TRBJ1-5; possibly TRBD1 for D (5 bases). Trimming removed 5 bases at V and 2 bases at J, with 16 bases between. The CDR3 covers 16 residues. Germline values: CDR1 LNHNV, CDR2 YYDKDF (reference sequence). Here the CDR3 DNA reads TGTGCCACCAGCTCAAAACAGGTTTCCGGCAATCAGCCCCAGCATTTT. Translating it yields CATSSKQVSGNQPQHF.

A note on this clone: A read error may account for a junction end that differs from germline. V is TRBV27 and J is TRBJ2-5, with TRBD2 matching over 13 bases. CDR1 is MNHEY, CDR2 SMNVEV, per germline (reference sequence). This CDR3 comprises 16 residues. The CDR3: CASSFLGLAGEEAQYF. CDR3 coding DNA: TGTGCCAGCAGTTTTCTCGGACTAGCGGGGGAAGAGGCCCAGTACTTC.

The CDR3 protein is CASSQDREETQYF. The CDR3 nucleotides are TGTGCCAGCAGCCAGGACAGGGAAGAGACCCAGTACTTC. The V call is TRBV7-7, the J call TRBJ2-5; 8 nucleotides match TRBD1. Trimming at V came to 5 bases and at J to 3 bases, leaving 2 bases not matched to a gene. CDR1 is SSHAT, CDR2 FNYEAQ, per germline (reference sequence). This CDR3 spans 13 amino acids. Filled out from reference TRBV7-7 and TRBJ2-5, the complete variable domain reads GAGVSQSPRYKVTKRGQDVTLRCDPISSHATLYWYQQALGQGPEFLTYFNYEAQPDKSGLPSDRFSAERPEGSISTLTIQRTEQRDSAMYRCASSQDREETQYFGPGTRLLVL.

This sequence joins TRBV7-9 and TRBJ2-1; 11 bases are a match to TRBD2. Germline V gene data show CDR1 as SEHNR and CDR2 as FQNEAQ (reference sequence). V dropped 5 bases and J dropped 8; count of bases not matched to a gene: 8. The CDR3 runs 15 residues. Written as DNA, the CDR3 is TGTGCCAGCAGCATCCTACTAGCGGGAGTCTATGAGCAGTTCTTC. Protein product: CASSILLAGVYEQFF.

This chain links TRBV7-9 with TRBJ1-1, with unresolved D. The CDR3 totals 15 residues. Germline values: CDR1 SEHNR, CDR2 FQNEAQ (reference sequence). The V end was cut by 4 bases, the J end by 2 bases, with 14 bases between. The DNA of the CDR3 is TGTGCCAGCAGCTCCGAGAGATGGAGCAACACTGAAGCTTTCTTT. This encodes CASSSERWSNTEAFF.

The CDR3 region is CASSTDRGLKQYF. The CDR3 region has the DNA TGCGCCAGCAGCACGGACAGGGGGTTGAAGCAGTACTTC. This chain joins TRBV5-1 and TRBJ2-7, with 10 bases lining up with TRBD1. V shed 4 bases, J shed 8 bases, and the junction held 6 bases outside the gene matches. CDR1 and CDR2 (germline): SGHRS, YFSETQ. The CDR3 totals 13 residues.

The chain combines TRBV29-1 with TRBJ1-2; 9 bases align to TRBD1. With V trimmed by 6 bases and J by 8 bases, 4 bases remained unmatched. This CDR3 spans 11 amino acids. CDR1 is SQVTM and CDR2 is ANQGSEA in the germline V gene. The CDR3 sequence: CSVGTGQGYTF. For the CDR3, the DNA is TGCAGCGTCGGGACAGGGCAAGGCTACACCTTC.

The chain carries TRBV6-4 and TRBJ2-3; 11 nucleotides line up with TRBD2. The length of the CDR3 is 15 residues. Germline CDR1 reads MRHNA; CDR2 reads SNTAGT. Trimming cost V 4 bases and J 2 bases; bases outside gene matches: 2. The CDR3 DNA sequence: TGTGCCAGCAGTGGTAGCGGGAGGGCCACAGATACGCAGTATTTT. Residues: CASSGSGRATDTQYF.

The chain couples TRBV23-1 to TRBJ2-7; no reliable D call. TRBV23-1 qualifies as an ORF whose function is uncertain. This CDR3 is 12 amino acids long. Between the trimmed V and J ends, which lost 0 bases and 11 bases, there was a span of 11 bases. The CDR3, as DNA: TGCGCCAGCAGTCAATCAGACACTGAAAAGTACTTC. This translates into CASSQSDTEKYF.